This record covers a single TCR beta chain. This entry comes from a study of blood T cell repertoires in COVID-19. Whole-study context: From the United States, Italy and Spain came samples of acute and convalescent COVID-19. In each case, the material was cDNA or gDNA derived from T cells, B-cell-depleted T cells, or PBMCs.

As originally analysed: Estimates of nucleated cell counts were drawn from the amplification of reference gene primers. Using immunoSEQ multiplex PCR, the repertoire was profiled, and TCRdb retains in-frame clones only, with some absent. That table is the source of V, J and clone size, and D and trimming were worked out from the DNA. The sample lists 250,000 to 300,000 clones; 83% were seen once. This receptor was identified in a man aged 80 or over with acute or convalescent COVID-19. Sequencing used peripheral blood.

The CDR3: CAWSDKRVGGSYEQYF. CDR3 sequence (DNA): TGTGCCTGGAGTGATAAACGAGTCGGGGGATCCTACGAGCAGTACTTC. The chain uses TRBV30 and TRBJ2-7; TRBD2 is a possible D gene (6 bases). Trimming left V 1 base short and J 1 base short, with 17 bases between. CDR1 and CDR2 (germline): GTSNPN, SVGIG (reference sequence). The CDR3 totals 16 residues.